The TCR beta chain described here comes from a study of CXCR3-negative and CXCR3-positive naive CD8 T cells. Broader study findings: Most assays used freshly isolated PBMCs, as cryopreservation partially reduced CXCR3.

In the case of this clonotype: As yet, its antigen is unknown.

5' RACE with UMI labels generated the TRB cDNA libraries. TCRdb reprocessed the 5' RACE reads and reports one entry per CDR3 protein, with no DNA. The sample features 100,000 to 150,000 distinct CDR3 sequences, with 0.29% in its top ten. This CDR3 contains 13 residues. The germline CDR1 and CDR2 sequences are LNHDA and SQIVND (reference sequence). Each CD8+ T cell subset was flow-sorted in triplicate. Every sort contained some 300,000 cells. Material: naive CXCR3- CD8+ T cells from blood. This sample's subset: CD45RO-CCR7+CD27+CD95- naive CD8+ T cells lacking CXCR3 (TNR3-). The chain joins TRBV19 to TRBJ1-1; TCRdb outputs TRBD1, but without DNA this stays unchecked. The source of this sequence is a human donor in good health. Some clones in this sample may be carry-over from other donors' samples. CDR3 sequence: CASSITGGTEAFF.